The clone carrying this T cell receptor (beta chain) occurred a few times. The antigen is not known. For the second PCR, which ran for about 7 to 12 cycles, a sample-barcoded 5' primer and a J-beta primer mix were used. TCRdb reprocessed the 5' RACE reads with MiXCR, giving one entry per CDR3 protein. Found here are 600,000 to 1,000,000 distinct CDR3 sequences, just under 25% of them singletons; the top ten hold approximately 3.7%. The data were obtained in a study of blood T cells in healthy people across ages. Study summary: Template switching recovered approximately one barcoded beta molecule for every two T cells.

Findings and caveats of the study: Diversity was higher, and naive CD4+ cells more numerous, in long-lived donors than in aged donors.

Trimming took off 4 bases at V and 3 bases at J, with 17 bases between the two ends. Per the germline V gene, CDR1 is SGHDN and CDR2 is FVKESK. The CDR3 is made up of 16 amino acids. Drawing of peripheral blood yielded about 9.7 milliliters from each donor. In addition, the sample was reused for a study of T cells of mothers and their children. That study adds: The study sampled a few healthy Caucasian mothers and their six children.

This sequence joins TRBV14 and TRBJ2-3; D remains unclear. The receptor comes from a boy aged 10-17 years in good health. Sequenced: blood. CDR3 nucleotides: TGTGCCAGCAGCCCGACCATAAGTCTCTGGACAGATACGCAGTATTTT. As protein: CASSPTISLWTDTQYF.